This entry lists 22 T cell receptor beta chains sequenced from one sample in a study of T cell responses to AZD1222 COVID-19 vaccine. The data were produced by immunoSEQ multiplex PCR, yet TCRdb's version contains in-frame clones alone and is incomplete. Of 95,000 to 150,000 clones in the sample, about 91% were seen once. The material sequenced was peripheral blood, taken on day 0 of AZD1222 vaccination. These receptors all stem from an adult in good health.

The CDR3 region has the DNA TGCGCCAGCAGCTCCACAGGGACTAACTATGGCTACACCTTC. Translating it yields CASSSTGTNYGYTF. The chain carries TRBV5-1 and TRBJ1-2; D might be TRBD1 (6 bases). This CDR3 is 14 amino acids long. V was shortened by 3 bases and J by 0 bases, with 9 bases between the two germline ends. The germline CDR1 and CDR2 sequences are SGHRS and YFSETQ.

This clone appeared a single time. V usage is TRBV4-3 and J usage is TRBJ2-3; D not resolved. The V gene lost 4 bases and the J gene lost 7 bases, with 12 bases spanning the gap. The CDR3 runs 13 residues. Germline-derived CDR1 and CDR2 are LGHNA and YSLEER. This CDR3 reads CASSPALLHTQYF. The CDR3 DNA is TGCGCCAGCAGCCCCGCATTGCTCCATACGCAGTATTTT.

The CDR3 nucleotides read TGTGCCAGCAGCCCGCAACCGCCTCGATCTGGAAACACCATATATTTT. Translation: CASSPQPPRSGNTIYF. The V call is TRBV5-4, the J call TRBJ1-3, with D unresolved. Trimming pared 4 bases from V and 1 base from J, leaving 15 bases between. The germline V gene encodes CDR1 SGHNT and CDR2 YYREEE (reference sequence). This CDR3 region has 16 residues.

This clone was seen once. This sequence joins TRBV2 and TRBJ2-2; perhaps TRBD2 as D (5 bases). The V end lost 1 base, the J end lost 9 bases, and 9 bases lay between the germline ends. The CDR3 extends over 13 amino acids. Germline values: CDR1 SNHLY, CDR2 FYNNEI. CDR3 DNA sequence: TGTGCCAGCAGTGAAGGTGGGAGCAGGGAGCTGTTTTTT. Translating gives CASSEGGSRELFF.

J is TRBJ1-3 and V is TRBV3-1 (or the pseudogene TRBV3-2), with D tentatively TRBD1 (5 bases). Trimming removed 0 bases from V and 8 bases from J, with 8 bases in between. This CDR3 is built from 13 residues. The V gene's germline CDR1 is LGHDT and CDR2 YNNKEL (reference sequence). In DNA, the CDR3 is TGTGCCAGCAGCCAAGAGGGGGTCGACACCATATATTTT. Protein product: CASSQEGVDTIYF.

The rearrangement joins TRBV6-5 to TRBJ2-2; perhaps TRBD2 as D (5 bases). This CDR3 has 13 amino acids. Trimming pared 2 bases from V and 5 bases from J, leaving 6 bases between. CDR1 and CDR2 from the germline V gene are MNHEY and SVGAGI. CDR3 bases: TGTGCCAGCAGTTACGGAGGAACCGGGGAGCTGTTTTTT. It specifies CASSYGGTGELFF.

The V and J genes are TRBV6-6 and TRBJ1-3; unclear D gene. There are 14 residues in the CDR3. Germline V gene sequence: CDR1 MNHNY, CDR2 SVGAGI (reference sequence). Trimming stripped 4 bases from V and 0 bases from J, with 7 bases between. Written as DNA, the CDR3 is TGTGCCAGCAGTTCCGGGGTCTCTGGAAACACCATATATTTT. Amino acids: CASSSGVSGNTIYF.

In its sample, this clone ranks as medium-sized. The chain recombines TRBV9 with TRBJ2-2, with 14 bases that match TRBD2. Losses at the gene ends were 3 bases for V and 4 bases for J; bases not matched to a gene: 14. From germline, CDR1 is SGDLS and CDR2 YYNGEE. This CDR3 has 20 amino acids. The CDR3 is CASSEAPGTSGRGGTGELFF. CDR3 DNA sequence: TGTGCCAGCAGCGAAGCCCCCGGGACTAGCGGGAGAGGGGGCACCGGGGAGCTGTTTTTT.

The chain joins TRBV7-2 to TRBJ1-4; a weak D match, TRBD1 (6 bases). Trimming took 8 bases from V and 9 from J, leaving 19 bases between them. Germline CDR1 and CDR2: SGHTA and FQGNSA. The CDR3 loop spans 14 amino acids. DNA for the CDR3: TGTGCCAGCGGCCCTCCGGGACACCCCCAAAAACTGTTTTTT. This codes for CASGPPGHPQKLFF. The full variable domain, completed using reference TRBV7-2 and TRBJ1-4, is GAGVSQSPSNKVTEKGKDVELRCDPISGHTALYWYRQSLGQGLEFLIYFQGNSAPDKSGLPSDRFSAERTGGSVSTLTIQRTQQEDSAVYLCASGPPGHPQKLFFGSGTQLSVL.

The CDR3 sequence: CASSKQGFSYEQYF. DNA of the CDR3: TGTGCCAGCAGTAAGCAGGGGTTCTCCTACGAGCAGTACTTC. The J gene is TRBJ2-7, the V gene TRBV27, with D perhaps matching TRBD1 (6 bases). CDR1 and CDR2 (germline): MNHEY, SMNVEV (reference sequence). V was cut by 5 bases and J by 0 bases, with 11 bases left in between. This CDR3 contains 14 residues.

In DNA, the CDR3 is TGTGCCAGCAGTGAAGCGGGTGGTCGAAACACCATATATTTT. It encodes CASSEAGGRNTIYF. The chain recombines TRBV6-1 with TRBJ1-3; no reliable D call. This CDR3 is built from 14 residues. V dropped 0 bases and J dropped 5 bases, with 8 bases sitting between them. Germline V gene sequence: CDR1 MNHNS, CDR2 SASEGT.

V and J are TRBV3-1 (or the pseudogene TRBV3-2) and TRBJ2-1; D is tentatively TRBD1 or TRBD2 (5 bases each). CDR3 length: 16 residues. The germline CDR1 and CDR2 sequences are LGHDT and YNNKEL (reference sequence). V was cut by 6 bases and J by 0 bases, with 15 bases left in between. The CDR3 nucleotides are TGTGCCAGCAGTCCCGGGACCCCTAGCTCCTACAATGAGCAGTTCTTC. Amino acids: CASSPGTPSSYNEQFF.

The chain has TRBV7-8 and TRBJ1-2; 9 positions agree with TRBD1. V was clipped by 5 bases and J by 6 bases; unmatched bases: 10. The CDR3 extends over 15 amino acids. The germline CDR1 and CDR2 sequences are SGHVS and FQNEAQ. The CDR3 nucleotides read TGTGCCAGCAGCCGCCGGGACAGGGAATATGATGGCTACACCTTC. Translating gives CASSRRDREYDGYTF.

This chain uses TRBV10-1 with TRBJ2-2, with 8 bases lining up with TRBD2. CDR1 WNHNN and CDR2 SYGVQD come from the germline V gene (reference sequence). CDR3 length: 17 amino acids. Unmatched junction bases numbered 3, after V lost 0 bases and J lost 0 bases. CDR3 nucleotide sequence: TGCGCCAGCAGTGAGTCCAGAGCGGGGGCGAACACCGGGGAGCTGTTTTTT. Protein: CASSESRAGANTGELFF.

The chain carries TRBV5-1 and TRBJ1-1; no clear D gene. Trimming took 4 bases from V and 2 from J, leaving 18 bases between them. CDR1 is SGHRS and CDR2 is YFSETQ in the germline V gene. The CDR3 is 16 amino acids. CDR3 region: CASSLQGRPTNTEAFF. The CDR3 DNA is TGCGCCAGCAGCCTACAAGGACGGCCGACAAACACTGAAGCTTTCTTT.

This chain connects TRBV25-1 to TRBJ2-2, with D unresolved. This CDR3 comprises 13 residues. Per germline, CDR1 MGHDK and CDR2 SYGVNS. Trimming stripped 4 bases from V and 7 bases from J, with 10 bases between. Here the CDR3 DNA reads TGTGCCAGCAGTGGTTACATCGGCGGGGAGCTGTTTTTT. Translated: CASSGYIGGELFF.

This clone was seen only a few times. Other DNA sequences in the sample encode the same CDR3. This chain links TRBV5-4 with TRBJ1-2; D is unresolved. There are 13 residues in the CDR3. V lost 0 bases, J lost 2 bases, and 5 bases lay in between. The germline CDR1 and CDR2 sequences are SGHNT and YYREEE (reference sequence). CDR3: CASSLGGNYGYTF. CDR3 in DNA: TGTGCCAGCAGCTTGGGGGGAAACTATGGCTACACCTTC. The full variable domain, completed using reference TRBV5-4 and TRBJ1-2, is ETGVTQSPTHLIKTRGQQVTLRCSSQSGHNTVSWYQQALGQGPQFIFQYYREEENGRGNFPPRFSGLQFPNYSSELNVNALELDDSALYLCASSLGGNYGYTFGSGTRLTVV.

The chain has TRBV12-5 and TRBJ1-1, with D uncertain. CDR1 and CDR2 (germline): LGHNT, FRNRAP. This CDR3 has 14 residues. Trimming took off 1 base at V and 10 bases at J, with 16 bases between the two ends. CDR3 in amino acids: CASGLGSSLFRAFF. The DNA of the CDR3 is TGTGCTAGTGGTTTGGGATCTTCTCTGTTCCGAGCTTTCTTT.

This clone was picked up one time. The rearrangement links TRBV14 to TRBJ1-2; 7 positions match TRBD1. The CDR3 runs to 13 residues. Looked up from germline, CDR1 is SGHDN and CDR2 is FVKESK. J gave up 6 bases and V 4 bases, and 5 bases lay outside the gene matches. The CDR3 nucleotides are TGTGCCAGCAGCCTTCAGGGGGATCATGGCTACACCTTC. It translates to CASSLQGDHGYTF.

Here the CDR3 DNA reads TGTGCCAGCAGCCAGGACTACAATGAGCAGTTCTTC. Its translation is CASSQDYNEQFF. This chain uses TRBV3-1 (or the pseudogene TRBV3-2) with TRBJ2-1; D not resolved. Trimming pared 3 bases from V and 3 bases from J, leaving 3 bases between. Germline CDR1 reads LGHDT; CDR2 reads YNNKEL (reference sequence). The CDR3 consists of 12 residues.

The rearrangement uses TRBV29-1 and TRBJ1-4, with no clear D. The germline V gene has CDR1 SQVTM and CDR2 ANQGSEA. V gave up 4 bases and J gave up 8 bases, with 20 bases separating them. There are 15 residues in the CDR3. CDR3 amino acids: CSVGAKDPTSEKLFF. The CDR3 DNA sequence: TGCAGCGTTGGGGCAAAGGACCCTACATCGGAAAAACTGTTTTTT.

The chain employs TRBV7-9 and TRBJ2-1, with a tentative D call TRBD1 (5 bases). The CDR3 runs 18 residues. V was pared by 0 bases and J by 3 bases, with 18 bases between. The germline gives CDR1 SEHNR, CDR2 FQNEAQ (reference sequence). The CDR3, as DNA: TGTGCCAGCAGCTTAGCGCTAACGGGCAGGGATTTCTACAATGAGCAGTTCTTC. Translated: CASSLALTGRDFYNEQFF.